The source of this TCR beta chain is a study of identical twins. Overall study results and limits: For out-of-frame beta sequences, excess twin sharing was weaker. Partial confounding of zero-insertion analyses by invariant MAIT and iNKT cells was possible.

From the 5' RACE reads, TCRdb called clonotypes with MiXCR, one entry per CDR3 protein. The sample consists of some 460,000 distinct CDR3 sequences, 13% to 15% of them appearing once. V lost 3 bases, J lost 4 bases, and 3 bases stayed unmatched. CDR3 length: 14 residues. In germline, CDR1 is SGHTA, CDR2 FQGNSA. This clonotype was detected many times. Its antigen is unknown. The data also belong to a second study, concerning yellow fever vaccine responses in identical twins.

Material for sequencing was CD4+ T cells sorted from blood. The chain couples TRBV7-2 to TRBJ2-7; 10 bases line up with TRBD1. This TCR came from a woman aged 18-35 years in good health. The CDR3 sequence is CASSLGQGRYEQYF. CDR3 sequence (DNA): TGTGCCAGCAGCTTGGGACAGGGGAGATACGAGCAGTACTTC. The full variable domain, completed using reference TRBV7-2 and TRBJ2-7, is GAGVSQSPSNKVTEKGKDVELRCDPISGHTALYWYRQSLGQGLEFLIYFQGNSAPDKSGLPSDRFSAERTGGSVSTLTIQRTQQEDSAVYLCASSLGQGRYEQYFGPGTRLTVT.